This paragraph covers one TCR beta chain sequence. These data belong to a study of control samples from healthy donors and cancer patients. Only in-frame clones appear in the TCRdb table, and some are missing; sequencing was by immunoSEQ multiplex PCR. The sample yields a few hundred thousand clones, around 90% seen once. The CDR3 covers 16 residues. With V trimmed by 2 bases and J by 3 bases, 1 base remained unmatched. From germline, CDR1 is MDHEN and CDR2 SYDVKM. The sequenced material came from PBMCs. The chain combines TRBV28 with TRBJ2-1, with 13 bases aligning to TRBD2. The sequence came from a man aged 35 to 55 with head and neck cancer. The CDR3 here is CASSLTSGGVYNEQFF. CDR3 in DNA: TGTGCCAGCAGTTTAACTAGCGGGGGGGTCTACAATGAGCAGTTCTTC.